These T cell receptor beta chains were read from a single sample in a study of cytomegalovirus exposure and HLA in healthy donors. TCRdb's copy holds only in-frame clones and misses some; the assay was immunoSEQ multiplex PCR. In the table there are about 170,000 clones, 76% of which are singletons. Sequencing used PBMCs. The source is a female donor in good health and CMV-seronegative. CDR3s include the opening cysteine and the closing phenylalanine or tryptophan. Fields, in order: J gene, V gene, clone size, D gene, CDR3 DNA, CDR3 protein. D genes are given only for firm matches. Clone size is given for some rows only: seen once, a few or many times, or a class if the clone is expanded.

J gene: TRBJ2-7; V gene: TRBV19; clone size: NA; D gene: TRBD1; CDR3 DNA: TGTGCCAGTAGTCCCACCTCCGGGACAGATAGCTCCTACGAGCAGTACTTC; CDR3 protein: CASSPTSGTDSSYEQYF
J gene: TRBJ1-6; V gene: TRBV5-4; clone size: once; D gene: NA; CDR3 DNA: TGTGCCAGCAGCCTATCCGGGAACAACGGTTCACCCCTCCACTTT; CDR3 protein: CASSLSGNNGSPLHF
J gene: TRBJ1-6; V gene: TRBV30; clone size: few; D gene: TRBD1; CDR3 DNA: TGTGCCTTCTCCTGGACAGGGGGAAATTCACCCCTCCACTTT; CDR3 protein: CAFSWTGGNSPLHF
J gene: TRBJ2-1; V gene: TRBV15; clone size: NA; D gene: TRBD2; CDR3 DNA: TGTGCCACCAGCAGAGGGGGAGGGGACAATGAGCAGTTCTTC; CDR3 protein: CATSRGGGDNEQFF
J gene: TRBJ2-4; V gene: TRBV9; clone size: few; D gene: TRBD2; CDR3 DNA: TGTGCCAGCAGGCGGGGGGGTTATCTAGCCAAAAACATTCAGTACTTC; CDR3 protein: CASRRGGYLAKNIQYF
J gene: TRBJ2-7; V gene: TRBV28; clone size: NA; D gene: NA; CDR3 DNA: TGTGCCAGCAGTTTAAGTCCACCGCGCGAGCAGTACTTC; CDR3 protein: CASSLSPPREQYF
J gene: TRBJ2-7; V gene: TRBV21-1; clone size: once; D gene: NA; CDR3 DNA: TGTGCCAGCAGCCCCCGAGGGGGCGAAGGCCCCTACGAGCAGTACTTC; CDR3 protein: CASSPRGGEGPYEQYF
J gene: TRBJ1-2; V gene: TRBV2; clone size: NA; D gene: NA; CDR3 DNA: TGTGCCAGCAGTGAAGTCAGAGGTATCAAGGGCTACACCTTC; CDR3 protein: CASSEVRGIKGYTF
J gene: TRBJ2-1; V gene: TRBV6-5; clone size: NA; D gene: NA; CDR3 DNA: TGTGCCAGCAGGGACAGATTTAATGAGCAGTTCTTC; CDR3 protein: CASRDRFNEQFF
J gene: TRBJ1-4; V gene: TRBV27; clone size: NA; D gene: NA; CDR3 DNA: TGTGCCAGCAGTTGGGGGGGCATGGGTGAAAAACTGTTTTTT; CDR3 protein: CASSWGGMGEKLFF
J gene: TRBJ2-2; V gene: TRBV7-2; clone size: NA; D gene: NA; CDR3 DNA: TGTGCCAGCAGTTTATCCCGCGATTCTCACGGGGAGCTGTTTTTT; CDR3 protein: CASSLSRDSHGELFF
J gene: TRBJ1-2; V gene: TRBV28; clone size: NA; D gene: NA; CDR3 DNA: TGTGCCACCTCGTCTCCCGGCTACACCTTC; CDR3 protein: CATSSPGYTF
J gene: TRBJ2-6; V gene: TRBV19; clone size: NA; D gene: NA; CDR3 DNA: TGTGCCAGTAGTATAGTAACAGGGAGAGTGGCTGGGGCCAACGGCCTGACTTTC; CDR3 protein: CASSIVTGRVAGANGLTF
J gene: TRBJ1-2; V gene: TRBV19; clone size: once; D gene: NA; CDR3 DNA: TGTGCCACCACTGAGCATTCACCCTATGGCTACACCTTC; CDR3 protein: CATTEHSPYGYTF
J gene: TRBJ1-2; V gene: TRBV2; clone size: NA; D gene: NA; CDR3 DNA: TGTGCCAGCAGTGAGCTGCTGCGCAGGGCGAACTATGGCTACACCTTC; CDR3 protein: CASSELLRRANYGYTF
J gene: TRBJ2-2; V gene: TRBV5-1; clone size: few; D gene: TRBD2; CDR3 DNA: TGCGCCAGCAGCTTTAGCGGGGGAGACACCGGGGAGCTGTTTTTT; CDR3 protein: CASSFSGGDTGELFF
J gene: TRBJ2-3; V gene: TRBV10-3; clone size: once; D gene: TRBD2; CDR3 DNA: TGTGCCACGAGAGCGGGGACGGCAGATACGCAGTATTTT; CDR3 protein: CATRAGTADTQYF
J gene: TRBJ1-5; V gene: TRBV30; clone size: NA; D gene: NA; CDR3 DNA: TGTGCCTGGAGTGTTCAGAACAATCAGCCCCAGCATTTT; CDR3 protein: CAWSVQNNQPQHF
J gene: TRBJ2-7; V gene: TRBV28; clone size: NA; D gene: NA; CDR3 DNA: TGTGCCAGCAGCTACGCCCGCGCAGGCGCCTACGAGCAGTACTTC; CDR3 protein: CASSYARAGAYEQYF
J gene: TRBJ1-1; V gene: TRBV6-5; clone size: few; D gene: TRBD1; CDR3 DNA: TGTGCCAGCAGTTCCCGGGACAGGGTTTATGACACTGAAGCTTTCTTT; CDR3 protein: CASSSRDRVYDTEAFF
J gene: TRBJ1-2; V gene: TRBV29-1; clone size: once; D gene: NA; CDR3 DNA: TGCAGCGTTGCCCCGGGGAAACTTTCCGGCTACACCTTC; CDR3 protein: CSVAPGKLSGYTF
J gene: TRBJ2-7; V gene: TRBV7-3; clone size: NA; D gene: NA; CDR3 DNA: TGTGCCAGCAGCCCAGGGTCCGAAGCCGAGCAGTACTTC; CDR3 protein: CASSPGSEAEQYF
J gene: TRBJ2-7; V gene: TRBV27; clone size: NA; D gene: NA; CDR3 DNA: TGTGCCAGCAGGATCGGGATTGGGTCCTACGAGCAGTACTTC; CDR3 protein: CASRIGIGSYEQYF
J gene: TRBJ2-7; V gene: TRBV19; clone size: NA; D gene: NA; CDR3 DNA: TGTGCCAGTAGTATACCCCCGGCGGGGCAGTACTTC; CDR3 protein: CASSIPPAGQYF
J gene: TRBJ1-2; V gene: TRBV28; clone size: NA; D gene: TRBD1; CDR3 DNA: TGTGCCAGCAGTTCCGGGACAGGGGCGAAAGGCTACACCTTC; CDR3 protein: CASSSGTGAKGYTF
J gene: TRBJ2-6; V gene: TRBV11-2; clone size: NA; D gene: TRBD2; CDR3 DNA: TGTGCCAGCAGCTTCGTTCTAGCGGGATTTGGGGCCAACGTCCTGACTTTC; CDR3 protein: CASSFVLAGFGANVLTF
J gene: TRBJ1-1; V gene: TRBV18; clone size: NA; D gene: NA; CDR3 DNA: TGTGCCAGCTCACCACAACTCACGAACACTGAAGCTTTCTTT; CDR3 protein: CASSPQLTNTEAFF
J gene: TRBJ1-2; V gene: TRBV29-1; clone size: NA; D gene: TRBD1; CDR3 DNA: TGCAGCGTCCTCCGGGACAGGAGTTATACGGCTAACTATGGCTACACCTTC; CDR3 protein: CSVLRDRSYTANYGYTF
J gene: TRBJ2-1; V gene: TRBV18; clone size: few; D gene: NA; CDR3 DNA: TGTGCCAGCTCACCAGGACAGTTTGAGCAGTTCTTC; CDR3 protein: CASSPGQFEQFF
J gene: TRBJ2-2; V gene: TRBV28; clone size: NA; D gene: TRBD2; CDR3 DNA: TGTGCCAGCAGCTCAGCGGGAGCAGGGACCGGGGAGCTGTTTTTT; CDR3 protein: CASSSAGAGTGELFF
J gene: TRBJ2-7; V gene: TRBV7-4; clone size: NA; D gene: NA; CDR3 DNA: TGTGCCAGCAGCTACAGGATCCCTCCATACGAGCAGTACTTC; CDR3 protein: CASSYRIPPYEQYF
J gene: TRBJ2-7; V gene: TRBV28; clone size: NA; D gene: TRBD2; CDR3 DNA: TGTGCCAGCAGTCCCTCCGGGAGGAAGGGCGAGCAGTACTTC; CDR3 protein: CASSPSGRKGEQYF
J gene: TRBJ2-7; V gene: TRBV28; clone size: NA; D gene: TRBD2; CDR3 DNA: TGTGCCAGCAGCTTAGCGGGACCCTACGAGCAGTACTTC; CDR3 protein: CASSLAGPYEQYF
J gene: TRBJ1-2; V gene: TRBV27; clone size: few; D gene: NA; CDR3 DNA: TGTGCCAGCAGCCTCGACAGGTCAAACTATGGCTACACCTTC; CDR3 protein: CASSLDRSNYGYTF
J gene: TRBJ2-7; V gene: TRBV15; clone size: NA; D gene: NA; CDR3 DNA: TGTGCCACCAGCACGGGAGAAGGCTACGAGCAGTACTTC; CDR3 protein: CATSTGEGYEQYF
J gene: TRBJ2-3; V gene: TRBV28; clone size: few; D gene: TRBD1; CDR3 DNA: TGTGCCAGCAGTTTTCGAGGACAGGGGGATTATTTT; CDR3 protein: CASSFRGQGDYF
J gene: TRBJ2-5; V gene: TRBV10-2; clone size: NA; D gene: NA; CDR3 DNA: TGCGCCAGCAGTTGGAGGGTCGGGGAGACCCAGTACTTC; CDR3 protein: CASSWRVGETQYF
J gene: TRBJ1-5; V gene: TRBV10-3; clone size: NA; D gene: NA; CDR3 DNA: TGTGCCATCAGTGACCTTTTTTTATCCCTCAGGGGAAGCAATCAGCCCCAGCATTTT; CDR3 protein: CAISDLFLSLRGSNQPQHF
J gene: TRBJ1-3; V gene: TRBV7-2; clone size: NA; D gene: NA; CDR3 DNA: TGTGCCAGCAGCTTAGTCGGGGACTCTGGAAACACCATATATTTT; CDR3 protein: CASSLVGDSGNTIYF
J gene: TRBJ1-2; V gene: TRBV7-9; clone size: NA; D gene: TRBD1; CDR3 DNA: TGTGCCAGCAGCTCAACCAGCCAGGGGGCTCTACAGCTGGGCTACACCTTC; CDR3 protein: CASSSTSQGALQLGYTF
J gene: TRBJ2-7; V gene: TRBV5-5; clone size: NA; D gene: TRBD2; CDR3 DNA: TGTGCCAGCAGCTGGACTAGCCTCACCTACGAGCAGTACTTC; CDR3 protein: CASSWTSLTYEQYF
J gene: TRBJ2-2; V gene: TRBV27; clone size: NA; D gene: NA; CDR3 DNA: TGTGCCACCAACGGCGGGGTAAACACCGGGGAGCTGTTTTTT; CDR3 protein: CATNGGVNTGELFF
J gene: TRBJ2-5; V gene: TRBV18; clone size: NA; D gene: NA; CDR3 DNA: TGTGCCAGCCTCGAGACTGTACAAGAGACCCAGTACTTC; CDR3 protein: CASLETVQETQYF
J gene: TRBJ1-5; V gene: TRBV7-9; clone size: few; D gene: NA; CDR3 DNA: TGTGCCAGCAGCTTGGCGTCCGGGACACAATTCGGTCAGCCCCAGCATTTT; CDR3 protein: CASSLASGTQFGQPQHF
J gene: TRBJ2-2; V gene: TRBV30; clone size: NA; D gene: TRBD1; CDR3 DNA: TGTGCCTGGAGTAACAGGGGGAACGGGGAGCTGTTTTTT; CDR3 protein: CAWSNRGNGELFF
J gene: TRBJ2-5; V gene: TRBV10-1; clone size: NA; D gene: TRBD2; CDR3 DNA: TGCGCCAGCGTCGAAACCGGGACTAGCGGGTCAAGCGTAGGAGAGACCCAGTACTTC; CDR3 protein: CASVETGTSGSSVGETQYF
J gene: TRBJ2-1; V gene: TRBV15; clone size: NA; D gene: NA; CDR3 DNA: TGTGCCACCACCCTGAGAGGGCCACCTTACAATGAGCAGTTCTTC; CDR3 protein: CATTLRGPPYNEQFF
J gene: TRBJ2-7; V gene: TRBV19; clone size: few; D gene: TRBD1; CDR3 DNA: TGTGCCAGTAGTACCCCCTATCAGGGGGTCCATCGAGGTGGTGAGCAGTACTTC; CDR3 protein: CASSTPYQGVHRGGEQYF
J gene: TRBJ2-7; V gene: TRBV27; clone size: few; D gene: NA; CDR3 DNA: TGTGCCAGCAGTTTAGAGGAGGGAGGCGAGCAGTACTTC; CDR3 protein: CASSLEEGGEQYF
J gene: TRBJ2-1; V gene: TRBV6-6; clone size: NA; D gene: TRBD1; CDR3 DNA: TGTGCCAGCAGTAATCCGGGACAGGGGGTGAATGAGCAGTTCTTC; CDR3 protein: CASSNPGQGVNEQFF
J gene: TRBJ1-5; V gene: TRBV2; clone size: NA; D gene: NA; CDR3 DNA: TGTGCCAGCAGATCCAGACTTAGCAATCAGCCCCAGCATTTT; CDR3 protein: CASRSRLSNQPQHF
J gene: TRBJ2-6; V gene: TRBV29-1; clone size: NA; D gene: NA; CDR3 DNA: TGCAGCGTTGGCCGAGACGGACAAGGATCATCTGGGGCCAACGTCCTGACTTTC; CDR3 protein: CSVGRDGQGSSGANVLTF
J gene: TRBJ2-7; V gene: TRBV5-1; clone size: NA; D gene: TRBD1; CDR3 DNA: TGCGCCAGCCGTCCCGGACAGGGCCGATTGGACGAGCAGTACTTC; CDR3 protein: CASRPGQGRLDEQYF
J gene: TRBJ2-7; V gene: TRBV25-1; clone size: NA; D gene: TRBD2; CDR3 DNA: TGTGCCAGCAGTGACTTAGGGACTAGCGCCTACGAGCAGTACTTC; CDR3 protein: CASSDLGTSAYEQYF